The clone carrying this T cell receptor (beta chain) was seen repeatedly, ten times or more. Antigen specificity is unknown. The sample originates from a study of tumor-infiltrating lymphocytes in primary liver carcinoma. Study context: The study reported T1-T3 N0M0 tumors spanning 4.2 to 10 cm. There were roughly 3.5 to 7.13 million productive TCRbeta reads per sample, a yield similar across tissue types. Points from the study as a whole: The study found a significantly higher top-250-clone fraction in tumors than in blood (p = 0.039).

Germline DNA was also extracted, and blood RNA derived from unsorted whole blood. The study enrolled treatment-naive patients with chronic HBV infection. Germline V gene lookup returns CDR1 MGHRA and CDR2 YSYEKL. The CDR3 totals 17 residues. With 3 bases clipped from V and 1 base from J, the junction kept 5 bases outside the gene matches. Reverse transcription of approximately 500 ng total RNA with a constant-region primer produced TCR beta cDNA. A slightly modified ARM-PCR protocol with three nested multiplex PCR rounds produced these TCR beta libraries. Primers for the first two PCR rounds were TRBV1-TRBV30 forward primers and a C-beta reverse primer (roughly 10 cycles per round). TCRdb re-called the multiplex PCR reads through MiXCR, storing one row per CDR3 protein. The profile shows 150,000 to 200,000 distinct CDR3 sequences, roughly two thirds of them singletons.

This TCR came from an older woman with primary liver carcinoma and hepatitis B virus infection. The chain combines TRBV4-1 with TRBJ2-3; 12 bases map to TRBD1. The material sequenced was peripheral blood. The CDR3 loop is CASSQSGTGGRTDTQYF. DNA for the CDR3: TGCGCCAGCAGCCAGTCCGGGACAGGGGGCCGCACAGATACGCAGTATTTT.